The rows below give T cell receptor beta chains drawn from one sample of a study of cytotoxic CD8 clonotypes in ibrutinib-treated CLL. This table comes from immunoSEQ multiplex PCR, and its TCRdb copy is limited to in-frame clones, with some not included. The sample includes approximately 170,000 clones, about 88% of them seen just once. Sequencing was performed on PBMCs, taken at disease progression, from a patient treated with ibrutinib. These TCRs come from a human donor with chronic lymphocytic leukemia. Both conserved end residues are part of each CDR3. The D gene is left open where the match is weak. Clone size, where shown, is once, few, many, or a class for clones that have expanded.

D	size	V	J	DNA	CDR3
NA	NA	TRBV19	TRBJ2-3	TGTGCCAGTCGCCCACGAGGGGGACTTTTGGATACGCAGTATTTT	CASRPRGGLLDTQYF
NA	once	TRBV5-6	TRBJ1-1	TGTGCCAGCAGCCAGAGGAGCGGGGTTGACACTGAAGCTTTCTTT	CASSQRSGVDTEAFF
TRBD1	NA	TRBV6-1	TRBJ2-1	TGTGCCAGCACCGCCGGGACAGGGGTAGACGGCCCTCGGTTCTTC	CASTAGTGVDGPRFF
NA	NA	TRBV25-1	TRBJ1-3	TGTGCCAGCAGTGAACGGAGTTTTGGGAGTGTCACCATATATTTT	CASSERSFGSVTIYF
NA	few	TRBV4-3	TRBJ1-5	TGCGCCAGCAGCCAAGAATTCAGGGGCAATCAGCCCCAGCATTTT	CASSQEFRGNQPQHF
TRBD2	NA	TRBV30	TRBJ2-1	TGTGCCTGGAGTGGCGGGGGTGAGCAGTTCTTC	CAWSGGGEQFF
TRBD2	NA	TRBV18	TRBJ2-1	TGTGCCAGCTCAAATAGCGGGAGAGGGAATGAGCAGTTCTTC	CASSNSGRGNEQFF
NA	NA	TRBV5-1	TRBJ1-3	TGCGCCAGCAGCTTGGACGGTCGTGGAAACACCATATATTTT	CASSLDGRGNTIYF
NA	once	TRBV5-1	TRBJ2-7	TGCGCCAGCAGCCTCGATGGGTTCTACGAGCAGTACTTC	CASSLDGFYEQYF
NA	once	TRBV11-3	TRBJ2-1	TGTGCCAGCAGCCTTGTCGGGAATGAGCAGTTCTTC	CASSLVGNEQFF
NA	NA	TRBV9	TRBJ1-4	TGTGCCAGCAGCGTCGGGTCCCAGGGCCCTTGGGAAAAACTGTTTTTT	CASSVGSQGPWEKLFF
TRBD2	NA	TRBV10-2	TRBJ2-7	TGCGCCAGCAGTGAGTCAGGGCTAGCGGGAGTATACGAGCAGTACTTC	CASSESGLAGVYEQYF
NA	NA	TRBV11-1	TRBJ2-3	TGTGCCAGCAGCTTAGACCGACTGATCACACATACGCAGTATTTT	CASSLDRLITHTQYF
NA	NA	TRBV19	TRBJ2-6	TGTGCCAGTATCAAGATGGGTGGCTTATTCTCTGGGGCCAACGTCCTGACTTTC	CASIKMGGLFSGANVLTF
NA	NA	TRBV28	TRBJ1-2	TGTGCCAGCAGTTCGGGTCATAACTATGGCTACACCTTC	CASSSGHNYGYTF
TRBD1	NA	TRBV19	TRBJ1-3	TGTGCCAGTAGTATCGGGGGACAGGGCACTGGAAACACCATATATTTT	CASSIGGQGTGNTIYF
NA	few	TRBV28	TRBJ2-2	TGTGCCAGCAGTATTGACCCCAATCGGTTCACCGGGGAGCTGTTTTTT	CASSIDPNRFTGELFF
TRBD1	once	TRBV28	TRBJ1-1	TGTGCCAGCAGGACGGACAGGGGTGATTATGAAGCTTTCTTT	CASRTDRGDYEAFF
NA	NA	TRBV19	TRBJ2-3	TGTGCCAGTAGCTACAGGGTTATAGTTGGCACAGATACGCAGTATTTT	CASSYRVIVGTDTQYF
TRBD2	NA	TRBV18	TRBJ2-3	TGTGCCAGCTCATCCACTAGCGGGAGGACCGATACGCAGTATTTT	CASSSTSGRTDTQYF
NA	NA	TRBV6-1	TRBJ1-5	TGTGCCAGCAGTGAAGCTTCAAGGTCGAGATTCGATCAGCCCCAGCATTTT	CASSEASRSRFDQPQHF
NA	NA	TRBV6-6	TRBJ1-4	TGTGCCAGCAGCTTTACGGCAGGGCATTATGAAAAACTGTTTTTT	CASSFTAGHYEKLFF
TRBD1	NA	TRBV4-1	TRBJ1-5	TGCGCCAGCAGCCGTTGGGACAGGGACTTTAGCAATCAGCCCCAGCATTTT	CASSRWDRDFSNQPQHF
NA	NA	TRBV29-1	TRBJ1-2	TGCAGCGTTGTGGCAGGGGTCGGCTATGGCTACACCTTC	CSVVAGVGYGYTF